This TCR beta chain was profiled in a study of T-cell reconstitution after alpha-beta-depleted transplantation in children. The CDR3 has 17 amino acids. V lost 3 bases to trimming and J lost 0 bases, with 16 bases between them. Germline-derived CDR1 and CDR2 are SGDLS and YYNGEE. As it was prepared, the TCRbeta library received unique molecular identifiers. TCRdb re-derived calls from the PCR reads in MiXCR, one entry per CDR3 protein. The sample gives hundreds of thousands of distinct CDR3 sequences, over 25% of which show up once; under 3% is in the top ten. The chain employs TRBV9 and TRBJ2-1; weak D call: TRBD2 (6 bases). Sequenced here: PBMCs from the stem cell graft donor, sampled from the stem cell graft. The clonotype was recovered from a human donor who donated a stem cell graft to a child with aplastic anemia. CDR3 nucleotides: TGTGCCAGCAGCGCTGAGAAGCGGGCTAGCTCCTACAATGAGCAGTTCTTC. Protein: CASSAEKRASSYNEQFF.